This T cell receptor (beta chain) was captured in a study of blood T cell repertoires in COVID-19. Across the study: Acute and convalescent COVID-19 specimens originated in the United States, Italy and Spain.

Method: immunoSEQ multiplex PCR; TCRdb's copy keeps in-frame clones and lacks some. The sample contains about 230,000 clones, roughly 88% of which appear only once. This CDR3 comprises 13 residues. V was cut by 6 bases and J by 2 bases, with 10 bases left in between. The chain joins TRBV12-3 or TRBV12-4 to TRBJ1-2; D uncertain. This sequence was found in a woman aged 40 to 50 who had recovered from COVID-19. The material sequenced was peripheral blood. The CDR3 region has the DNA TGTGCCAGCAGCTTCTCCGTCAACTATGGCTACACCTTC. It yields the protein CASSFSVNYGYTF.